The 5 T cell receptor beta chains below all came from one sample that was sequenced in a study of CD8 T cells in ankylosing spondylitis. Antigen specificity for these receptors is unknown. TCRdb re-derived calls from the 5' RACE reads in MiXCR, one entry per CDR3 protein. The table shows some 400,000 distinct CDR3 sequences, with 20% to 25% occurring only once. Study-wide results and limits: Several highly homologous variants formed a TCR beta motif that appeared characteristic of ankylosing spondylitis blood.

Sequenced sample: blood, either unsorted or a sorted T cell fraction (not recorded which). Source of these receptors: a male donor with ankylosing spondylitis.

CDR3 in amino acids: CASSLRAGLARSSYEQYF. The DNA for the CDR3 is TGCGCCAGCAGCTTAAGAGCGGGACTAGCGCGGAGCTCCTACGAGCAGTACTTC. This sequence joins TRBV5-1 and TRBJ2-7; 10 nucleotides line up with TRBD2. The CDR3 has 18 amino acids. The J segment lost 0 bases and the V segment lost 2 bases, leaving 11 bases of the junction unmatched. Germline V gene data show CDR1 as SGHRS and CDR2 as YFSETQ.

This clonotype has at least ten counts. The chain couples TRBV12-3 or TRBV12-4 to TRBJ2-7, with D uncertain. The V gene lost 2 bases and the J gene lost 10 bases, with 12 bases spanning the gap. The CDR3 extends over 12 amino acids. The CDR3, as DNA: TGTGCCAGCAGTTTACAAGGGTATAACCAGTACTTC. Residues: CASSLQGYNQYF.

This clonotype came up a few times. The chain employs TRBV20-1 and TRBJ2-7, with D uncertain. The V end lost 6 bases, the J end lost 3 bases, and 12 bases lay between the germline ends. The length of the CDR3 is 12 residues. CDR1 and CDR2 from the germline V gene are DFQATT and SNEGSKA (reference sequence). CDR3 residues: CSAPDQDYEQYF. DNA for the CDR3: TGCAGTGCCCCGGACCAAGACTACGAGCAGTACTTC.

At least ten counts were recorded for this clonotype. Germline is not matched at one junction end, which may reflect a read error. The chain has TRBV6-2 or TRBV6-3 and TRBJ2-5; maybe TRBD2 (5 bases). Germline V gives CDR1 MNHEY, CDR2 SVGEGT. The CDR3 sequence is 13 residues long. For the CDR3, the DNA is TGTGCCAGCAGTTACTCGAACCGGGCGCCCGGGGACTTC. As protein: CASSYSNRAPGDF.

The chain is built from TRBV12-3 or TRBV12-4 and TRBJ1-3; D is perhaps TRBD1 (5 bases). V lost 3 bases and J 0 bases, leaving 12 bases between the germline ends. This CDR3 is built from 16 residues. CDR3 in DNA: TGTGCCAGCAGTTTTAGGGGTCAAGGCTCTGGAAACACCATATATTTT. Its protein product is CASSFRGQGSGNTIYF.